These T cell receptor beta chains were read from a single sample in a study of blood T cell repertoires in COVID-19. The assay was immunoSEQ multiplex PCR, and TCRdb's table has in-frame clones only and misses some. In the table there are 120,000 to 150,000 clones, around 90% of which are singletons. Sequenced material: peripheral blood. The receptor source for this set is a human donor in a cohort sampled during active COVID-19. The CDR3 runs from the conserved cysteine through the conserved F or W. A D gene is named only where the DNA matches it firmly. Size is omitted from some rows. Given values are once, few, many or a class for expanded clones.

D,J,V,size,DNA,CDR3
NA,TRBJ1-2,TRBV19,NA,TGTGCCAGTAGTCTGGAGGGGATGGGGGACTATGGCTACACCTTC,CASSLEGMGDYGYTF
NA,TRBJ2-1,TRBV19,NA,TGTGCCAGTAGTTATAGAACAGAGAAGTTTTACAATGAGCAGTTCTTC,CASSYRTEKFYNEQFF
NA,TRBJ1-1,TRBV6-5,once,TGTGCCAGCAGCTTGGGGCGGAACACTGAAGCTTTCTTT,CASSLGRNTEAFF
NA,TRBJ2-7,TRBV28,NA,TGTGCCAGCAGTTCCCCTAGGGGTCACGAGCAGTACTTC,CASSSPRGHEQYF
NA,TRBJ1-2,TRBV19,once,TGTGCCAGTAGTAATCCAGGTCTAAACTATGGCTACACCTTC,CASSNPGLNYGYTF
TRBD2,TRBJ2-1,TRBV10-2,NA,TGCGCCAGCAGGTTAGCGGGAGGAAACAATGAGCAGTTCTTC,CASRLAGGNNEQFF
NA,TRBJ2-7,TRBV5-6,NA,TGTGCCAGCAGCTTGGAAGGGGCGGACGAGCAGTACTTC,CASSLEGADEQYF
TRBD2,TRBJ2-7,TRBV15,NA,TGTGCCACCAGCAGGCGGGAAGCGGGGGGGCCCGACGAGCAGTACTTC,CATSRREAGGPDEQYF
TRBD1,TRBJ1-3,TRBV7-9,NA,TGTGCCAGCAGCTCGGACAGGGAAGATGAAAACACCATATATTTT,CASSSDREDENTIYF
TRBD2,TRBJ2-3,TRBV18,NA,TGTGCCAGCTCATCCACGACTAGCGGGGGCACAGATACGCAGTATTTT,CASSSTTSGGTDTQYF
NA,TRBJ2-3,TRBV5-1,NA,TGCGCCAGCAGCATGGAGGGGCGGAGAGATACGCAGTATTTT,CASSMEGRRDTQYF
TRBD1,TRBJ1-2,TRBV5-4,once,TGTGCCAGCAGCTTTACCGGGACAGGCTATGGCTACACCTTC,CASSFTGTGYGYTF
NA,TRBJ2-2,TRBV18,NA,TGTGCCAGCTCACCATCCCAGGGCGGCACCGGGGAGCTGTTTTTT,CASSPSQGGTGELFF
TRBD1,TRBJ1-2,TRBV27,NA,TGTGCCAGCAGCTTCGACAGGGACTATGGCTACACCTTC,CASSFDRDYGYTF
TRBD2,TRBJ2-2,TRBV7-2,NA,TGTGCCAGCAGCTCCCGCCCCCTCGGGGGGTACGGGGAGCTGTTTTTT,CASSSRPLGGYGELFF
TRBD2,TRBJ2-3,TRBV7-9,NA,TGTGCCAGCAGCCCGCGGGGGACCGCCACAGATACGCAGTATTTT,CASSPRGTATDTQYF
NA,TRBJ1-4,TRBV6-1,NA,TGTGCCAGCAGTGAAGTGAGGGCAGTAAATGAAAAACTGTTTTTT,CASSEVRAVNEKLFF
TRBD2,TRBJ2-7,TRBV7-9,NA,TGTGCCAGCAGCTCCTGGCAGGGAGGGAGGGAGCAGTACTTC,CASSSWQGGREQYF
TRBD2,TRBJ2-2,TRBV19,NA,TGTGCCAGTAGGGGACCAGGGACAGGCGGACTAGCGGAAACCGGGGAGCTGTTTTTT,CASRGPGTGGLAETGELFF
TRBD2,TRBJ2-7,TRBV28,NA,TGTGCCAGTATGTCTAGCGGGTCCTACGAGCAGTACTTC,CASMSSGSYEQYF
NA,TRBJ1-6,TRBV28,NA,TGTGCCAGCAGTTCCTCTAGCCCTAGCTCCTATAATTCACCCCTCCACTTT,CASSSSSPSSYNSPLHF
NA,TRBJ2-1,TRBV5-1,NA,TGCGCCAGCAGCCCTTATGACAGCTACAATGAGCAGTTCTTC,CASSPYDSYNEQFF
TRBD2,TRBJ2-1,TRBV25-1,NA,TGTGCCAGCAGTGAATGGGCGGGAGGTTCGTACAATGAGCAGTTCTTC,CASSEWAGGSYNEQFF
TRBD1,TRBJ1-2,TRBV4-2,NA,TGTGCCAGCAGCCAAGAGTTGGACAGGAACTATGGCTACACCTTC,CASSQELDRNYGYTF
TRBD2,TRBJ2-7,TRBV7-3,NA,TGTGCCAGCAGCAGCGGGGGCTCCTACGAGCAGTACTTC,CASSSGGSYEQYF
NA,TRBJ1-6,TRBV4-1,NA,TGCGCCAGCAGCCAAGATCGGAATTCACCCCTCCACTTT,CASSQDRNSPLHF
TRBD1,TRBJ1-2,TRBV4-1,NA,TGCGCCAGCAGCCATACCGGGACAGGGTTTAGCTACACCTTC,CASSHTGTGFSYTF